This T cell receptor beta chain was captured in a study of CD8 T cells in Susac syndrome. Study as a whole: Patients with Susac syndrome were therapy-naive, taking corticosteroids, with some also receiving intravenous immunoglobulin, or taking intravenous immunoglobulin alone at the time their blood was drawn.

Germline CDR1 WSHSY, CDR2 SAAADI. The CDR3 is 12 residues long. V lost 5 bases and J lost 5, with 8 bases in between. Findings of the study overall: By the study's own acknowledgment, its TCR sequencing and HLA analysis included relatively few individuals.

This clonotype was seen only once. Its antigen is undetermined. cDNA came from about 0.51 to 1 ug RNA primed by random hexamers. Multiplex immunoSEQ PCR targeted 54 Vbeta and 13 Jbeta TCR beta segments. TCRdb called the immunoSEQ multiplex PCR reads again in MiXCR, with one record for every CDR3 protein. The data contain 150,000 to 190,000 distinct CDR3 sequences, around 95% of them singletons. Sequencing of TCR beta was performed on blood CD8+ and CD4+ T cells. J is TRBJ2-3 and V is TRBV10-2; no definite D call. Material: CD4+ T cells from PBMCs. The TCR comes from a human donor with Susac syndrome. CDR3 amino acids: CASSRIGDTQYF. The CDR3 nucleotides are TGCGCCAGCAGTCGCATAGGAGATACGCAGTATTTT.